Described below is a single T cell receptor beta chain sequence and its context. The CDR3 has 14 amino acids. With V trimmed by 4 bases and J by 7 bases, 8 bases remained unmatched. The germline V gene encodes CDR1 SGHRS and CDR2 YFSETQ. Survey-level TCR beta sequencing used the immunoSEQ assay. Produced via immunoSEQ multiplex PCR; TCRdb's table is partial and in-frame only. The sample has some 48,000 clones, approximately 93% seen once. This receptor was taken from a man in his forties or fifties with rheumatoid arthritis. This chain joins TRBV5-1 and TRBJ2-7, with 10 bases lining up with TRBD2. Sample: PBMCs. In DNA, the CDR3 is TGCGCCAGCAGCCGGCTAGCGGGAGAGGGGGAGCAGTACTTC. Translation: CASSRLAGEGEQYF.